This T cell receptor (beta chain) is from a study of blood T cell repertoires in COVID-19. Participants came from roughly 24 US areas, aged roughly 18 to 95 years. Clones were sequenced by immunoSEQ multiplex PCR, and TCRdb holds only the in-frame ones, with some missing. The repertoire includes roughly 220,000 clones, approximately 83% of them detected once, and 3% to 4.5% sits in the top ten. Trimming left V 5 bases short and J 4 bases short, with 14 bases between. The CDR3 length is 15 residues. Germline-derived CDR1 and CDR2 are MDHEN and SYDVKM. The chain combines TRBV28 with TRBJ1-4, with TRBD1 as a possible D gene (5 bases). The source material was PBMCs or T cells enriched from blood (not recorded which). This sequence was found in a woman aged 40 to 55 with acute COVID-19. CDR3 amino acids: CASSPRTRFNEKLFF. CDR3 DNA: TGTGCCAGCAGTCCCAGGACACGGTTTAATGAAAAACTGTTTTTT. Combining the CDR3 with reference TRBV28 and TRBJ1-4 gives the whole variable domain DVKVTQSSRYLVKRTGEKVFLECVQDMDHENMFWYRQDPGLGLRLIYFSYDVKMKEKGDIPEGYSVSREKKERFSLILESASTNQTSMYLCASSPRTRFNEKLFFGSGTQLSVL.